These T cell receptor beta chains were read from a single sample in a study of cytotoxic CD8 clonotypes in ibrutinib-treated CLL. Sequencing was performed with immunoSEQ multiplex PCR; in TCRdb, only in-frame clones are kept and a portion is missing. The repertoire holds about 72,000 clones, with 80% as singletons. Sequencing used PBMCs, obtained at disease progression, from a patient treated with ibrutinib. The origin of the receptors is a human donor with chronic lymphocytic leukemia. The CDR3 runs from the conserved cysteine through the conserved F or W. A D gene is named only where the DNA matches it firmly. Part of the rows lack a size; the others show once, few, many or a class for expanded clones.

v_call: TRBV28
clone_size: .
j_call: TRBJ1-4
d_call: .
cdr3_nt: TGTGCCAGCAGTCCCCTCCAGGCGGGGAGGGGTGAAAAACTGTTTTTT
cdr3_aa: CASSPLQAGRGEKLFF

v_call: TRBV10-3
clone_size: .
j_call: TRBJ1-2
d_call: .
cdr3_nt: TGTGCCATCAGTGCCGCCCAGGGGTCTGGGTATGGCTACACCTTC
cdr3_aa: CAISAAQGSGYGYTF

v_call: TRBV13
clone_size: once
j_call: TRBJ2-7
d_call: .
cdr3_nt: TGTGCCAGCAGCTTAGGGGGCAACTACGAGCAGTACTTC
cdr3_aa: CASSLGGNYEQYF

v_call: TRBV6-5
clone_size: .
j_call: TRBJ1-2
d_call: .
cdr3_nt: TGTGCCAGCACAAGGGTGCCGCAGACAAACTATGGCTACACCTTC
cdr3_aa: CASTRVPQTNYGYTF

v_call: TRBV7-9
clone_size: .
j_call: TRBJ1-1
d_call: .
cdr3_nt: TGTGCCAGCAGTCCTATTAGGGGGGCGAACACTGAAGCTTTCTTT
cdr3_aa: CASSPIRGANTEAFF

v_call: TRBV7-9
clone_size: .
j_call: TRBJ1-5
d_call: .
cdr3_nt: TGTGCCAGCAGCCAACAAGATAGCAATCAGCCCCAGCATTTT
cdr3_aa: CASSQQDSNQPQHF

v_call: TRBV4-1
clone_size: few
j_call: TRBJ1-2
d_call: .
cdr3_nt: TGCGCCAGCAGCCAACCCGGTGGGGGAAACTATGGCTACACCTTC
cdr3_aa: CASSQPGGGNYGYTF

v_call: TRBV6-1
clone_size: .
j_call: TRBJ1-4
d_call: TRBD1
cdr3_nt: TGTGCCAGCACTTTCCAGACAGGGATGGGCGAAAAACTGTTTTTT
cdr3_aa: CASTFQTGMGEKLFF

v_call: TRBV7-9
clone_size: .
j_call: TRBJ1-1
d_call: .
cdr3_nt: TGTGCCAGCAGCTTAGCCGGGACTCTAGCTTTCTTT
cdr3_aa: CASSLAGTLAFF

v_call: TRBV2
clone_size: few
j_call: TRBJ1-5
d_call: .
cdr3_nt: TGTGCCAGCAGAGGTATTAGGGACAAAGATCAGCCCCAGCATTTT
cdr3_aa: CASRGIRDKDQPQHF

v_call: TRBV25-1
clone_size: .
j_call: TRBJ2-7
d_call: .
cdr3_nt: TGTGCCAGCAGTGAATCCGTCAGACGAGACTTCGGCGAGCAGTACTTC
cdr3_aa: CASSESVRRDFGEQYF

v_call: TRBV10-2
clone_size: .
j_call: TRBJ1-4
d_call: .
cdr3_nt: TGCGCCAGCGCTAATGAAAAACTGTTTTTT
cdr3_aa: CASANEKLFF

v_call: TRBV6-1
clone_size: .
j_call: TRBJ1-5
d_call: .
cdr3_nt: TGTGCCAGCCAGACCGAGAACAATCAGCCCCAGCATTTT
cdr3_aa: CASQTENNQPQHF

v_call: TRBV10-3
clone_size: .
j_call: TRBJ1-2
d_call: .
cdr3_nt: TGTGCCATCGGTAGGACAGCGGATCATTATGGCTACACCTTC
cdr3_aa: CAIGRTADHYGYTF

v_call: TRBV6-4
clone_size: many
j_call: TRBJ2-2
d_call: TRBD1
cdr3_nt: TGTGCCAGCAGTGACGGGACAGGGGTAACCGGGGAGCTGTTTTTT
cdr3_aa: CASSDGTGVTGELFF

v_call: TRBV6-1
clone_size: .
j_call: TRBJ1-3
d_call: .
cdr3_nt: TGTGCCAGCAGTGAAATCGGACGGACTGGAAACACCATATATTTT
cdr3_aa: CASSEIGRTGNTIYF

v_call: TRBV5-1
clone_size: .
j_call: TRBJ1-1
d_call: .
cdr3_nt: TGCGCCAGCAGCATGGACCCTTCTGGGTCTGAAGCTTTCTTT
cdr3_aa: CASSMDPSGSEAFF

v_call: TRBV30
clone_size: .
j_call: TRBJ1-2
d_call: .
cdr3_nt: TGTGCCTGGAGTGTACTTTTGGGCGGCTACACCTTC
cdr3_aa: CAWSVLLGGYTF

v_call: TRBV30
clone_size: .
j_call: TRBJ1-1
d_call: TRBD1
cdr3_nt: TGTGCCTGGAGTAAGGGACAGGGTAATCCTGAAGCTTTCTTT
cdr3_aa: CAWSKGQGNPEAFF

v_call: TRBV30
clone_size: .
j_call: TRBJ2-5
d_call: TRBD2
cdr3_nt: TGTGCCTGGAGTCAATCTCGGACTAGCGGGAGTCAGGAGACCCAGTACTTC
cdr3_aa: CAWSQSRTSGSQETQYF

v_call: TRBV19
clone_size: few
j_call: TRBJ1-2
d_call: TRBD1
cdr3_nt: TGTGCCAGTAGTACCCTGACAGGGGTGGAAGGCGGCTACACCTTC
cdr3_aa: CASSTLTGVEGGYTF

v_call: TRBV5-4
clone_size: .
j_call: TRBJ2-7
d_call: .
cdr3_nt: TGTGCCAGCAGCTTATACGGGCCCGCCTTAGAGCAGTACTTC
cdr3_aa: CASSLYGPALEQYF

v_call: TRBV5-1
clone_size: .
j_call: TRBJ2-5
d_call: TRBD2
cdr3_nt: TGCGCCAGCAGCTTGGGGACTAGCGGAGAGACCCAGTACTTC
cdr3_aa: CASSLGTSGETQYF

v_call: TRBV6-1
clone_size: .
j_call: TRBJ1-2
d_call: TRBD1
cdr3_nt: TGTGCCAGCAGCCACCGGGACAGGGTCGACTATGGCTACACCTTC
cdr3_aa: CASSHRDRVDYGYTF

v_call: TRBV9
clone_size: .
j_call: TRBJ1-2
d_call: .
cdr3_nt: TGTGCCAGCAGCGTAGAAGGCTATGGCTACACCTTC
cdr3_aa: CASSVEGYGYTF

v_call: TRBV9
clone_size: few
j_call: TRBJ2-3
d_call: .
cdr3_nt: TGTGCCAGCAGCGTAGGAGGGAGTCACACAGATACGCAGTATTTT
cdr3_aa: CASSVGGSHTDTQYF

v_call: TRBV6-6
clone_size: .
j_call: TRBJ1-1
d_call: TRBD1
cdr3_nt: TGTGCCGGGACAGCCCACATGAACACTGAAGCTTTCTTT
cdr3_aa: CAGTAHMNTEAFF

v_call: TRBV4-1
clone_size: .
j_call: TRBJ1-3
d_call: .
cdr3_nt: TGCGCCAGCAGCCAATACCGGCTCGGGGCGTCGGGAAACACCATATATTTT
cdr3_aa: CASSQYRLGASGNTIYF

v_call: TRBV7-9
clone_size: .
j_call: TRBJ1-1
d_call: .
cdr3_nt: TGTGCCAGCAGCTTAGCGCAGGCAAATTTCTTTACTGAAGCTTTCTTT
cdr3_aa: CASSLAQANFFTEAFF

v_call: TRBV7-9
clone_size: .
j_call: TRBJ2-1
d_call: TRBD2
cdr3_nt: TGTGCCAGCAGCAATAGCGGGAGGGGTGAGCAGTTCTTC
cdr3_aa: CASSNSGRGEQFF

v_call: TRBV5-1
clone_size: once
j_call: TRBJ1-1
d_call: TRBD1
cdr3_nt: TGCGCCACCCGACAAGGGGGCGGAACTGAAGCTTTCTTT
cdr3_aa: CATRQGGGTEAFF

v_call: TRBV15
clone_size: once
j_call: TRBJ1-4
d_call: TRBD1
cdr3_nt: TGTGCCACCAGCAGACCGACAGGGTTAGGGGAAAAACTGTTTTTT
cdr3_aa: CATSRPTGLGEKLFF

v_call: TRBV28
clone_size: .
j_call: TRBJ2-6
d_call: .
cdr3_nt: TGTGCCAGCAGTTTGGGTAGCAGCTCTGGGGCCAACGTCCTGACTTTC
cdr3_aa: CASSLGSSSGANVLTF

v_call: TRBV7-3
clone_size: .
j_call: TRBJ2-3
d_call: TRBD2
cdr3_nt: TGTGCCAGCAGCTTAAGTCTAGCGGGAGGGCCGGGCACAGATACGCAGTATTTT
cdr3_aa: CASSLSLAGGPGTDTQYF

v_call: TRBV18
clone_size: .
j_call: TRBJ1-6
d_call: TRBD1
cdr3_nt: TGTGCCAGCTCGCCCGGACAGGGGGATAATTCACCCCTCCACTTT
cdr3_aa: CASSPGQGDNSPLHF

v_call: TRBV18
clone_size: .
j_call: TRBJ1-2
d_call: TRBD1
cdr3_nt: TGTGCCAGCTCACCACCATCAGGACAGGGACCTCTCTCTTATGGCTACACCTTC
cdr3_aa: CASSPPSGQGPLSYGYTF

v_call: TRBV6-1
clone_size: .
j_call: TRBJ2-7
d_call: .
cdr3_nt: TGTGCCAGCAGGGGTGGGGTCTCGGGTTCCTACGAGCAGTACTTC
cdr3_aa: CASRGGVSGSYEQYF

v_call: TRBV2
clone_size: few
j_call: TRBJ1-1
d_call: .
cdr3_nt: TGTGCCAGCAGCGCTGACAGGAACACTGAAGCTTTCTTT
cdr3_aa: CASSADRNTEAFF

v_call: TRBV7-9
clone_size: .
j_call: TRBJ1-2
d_call: .
cdr3_nt: TGTGCCAGCAGCTTACGGACCCGGGGTGGCTATGGCTACACCTTC
cdr3_aa: CASSLRTRGGYGYTF

v_call: TRBV27
clone_size: .
j_call: TRBJ1-1
d_call: .
cdr3_nt: TGTGCCAGCAGTGCCACGGGGGGGAACACTGAAGCTTTCTTT
cdr3_aa: CASSATGGNTEAFF

v_call: TRBV18
clone_size: .
j_call: TRBJ2-1
d_call: .
cdr3_nt: TGTGCCAGCTCACCCCAGGCAGGAGGTTCTTACAATGAGCAGTTCTTC
cdr3_aa: CASSPQAGGSYNEQFF

v_call: TRBV21-1
clone_size: .
j_call: TRBJ2-5
d_call: .
cdr3_nt: TGTGCCAGCACTCCCAGATTCAGGGCCCAGACCCAGTACTTC
cdr3_aa: CASTPRFRAQTQYF

v_call: TRBV7-9
clone_size: .
j_call: TRBJ2-2
d_call: .
cdr3_nt: TGTGCCAGCAGCTTATCCGGCCGGAGCCCGAACACCGGGGAGCTGTTTTTT
cdr3_aa: CASSLSGRSPNTGELFF

v_call: TRBV30
clone_size: .
j_call: TRBJ1-2
d_call: TRBD1
cdr3_nt: TGTGCCTGGAGCCCCGGGACAGGGCGCGGCTACACCTTC
cdr3_aa: CAWSPGTGRGYTF

v_call: TRBV27
clone_size: .
j_call: TRBJ2-7
d_call: .
cdr3_nt: TGTGCCAGCAGTTTATCGATAGGCGGGGTCTCCTACGAGCAGTACTTC
cdr3_aa: CASSLSIGGVSYEQYF

v_call: TRBV28
clone_size: .
j_call: TRBJ1-2
d_call: TRBD1
cdr3_nt: TGTGCCAGCAGTTTATGGGGGGGGACAGCTAACTATGGCTACACCTTC
cdr3_aa: CASSLWGGTANYGYTF

v_call: TRBV25-1
clone_size: .
j_call: TRBJ2-3
d_call: .
cdr3_nt: TGTGCCAGCAAAGGTCTAGGCGAGTTAACAAATACGCAGTATTTT
cdr3_aa: CASKGLGELTNTQYF

v_call: TRBV7-2
clone_size: .
j_call: TRBJ2-7
d_call: .
cdr3_nt: TGTGCCAGCAGCCGATCGCTCGAGCAGTACTTC
cdr3_aa: CASSRSLEQYF

v_call: TRBV21-1
clone_size: .
j_call: TRBJ2-3
d_call: .
cdr3_nt: TGTGCCAGCAGCAAAGAACAAAGCACAGATACGCAGTATTTT
cdr3_aa: CASSKEQSTDTQYF

v_call: TRBV7-9
clone_size: few
j_call: TRBJ2-3
d_call: .
cdr3_nt: TGTGCCAGCGGGCTTCATGAAGGACTAATGAACACGGGGACGCAGTATTTT
cdr3_aa: CASGLHEGLMNTGTQYF

v_call: TRBV29-1
clone_size: .
j_call: TRBJ2-2
d_call: .
cdr3_nt: TGCAGCGTTGCAAGCGTCACCGGGGAGCTGTTTTTT
cdr3_aa: CSVASVTGELFF